There are many counts of the clone carrying this T cell receptor (beta chain). Its antigen is not known. The library was built from approximately 400 ng RNA with molecular barcoded adaptors for alpha/delta and beta/gamma chains. TCRdb re-analysed the reads in MiXCR, keeping a single row per CDR3 protein. The repertoire holds some 41,000 distinct CDR3 sequences, roughly 13% seen once, with about 38% in the top ten. This entry comes from a study of read filtering for tumor transcriptome and immune sequencing. Across the study: Revised staging placed roughly 8 patients in R-ISS I, some 17 in II, more than five in III. Notes on the study in general: Sorted CD138-negative bone marrow cells were not purified T cells. In IR-seq, single-read clonotypes were roughly 80% of clonotypes but approximately 3.5% of reads.

This CDR3 comprises 15 residues. The germline V gene encodes CDR1 DFQATT and CDR2 SNEGSKA (reference sequence). V shed 6 bases and J 5 bases; nucleotides not matched to a gene: 8. Sequenced input: a population of CD138-negative cells sorted from bone marrow. The clonotype originates from a donor aged 40 or older with multiple myeloma. The gene calls are TRBV20-1 and TRBJ2-5; TRBD2 matches at 14 bases. The CDR3 DNA reads TGCAGTGCCACCGGGACTAGCGGGAGTCGGGAGACCCAGTACTTC. It codes for CSATGTSGSRETQYF.